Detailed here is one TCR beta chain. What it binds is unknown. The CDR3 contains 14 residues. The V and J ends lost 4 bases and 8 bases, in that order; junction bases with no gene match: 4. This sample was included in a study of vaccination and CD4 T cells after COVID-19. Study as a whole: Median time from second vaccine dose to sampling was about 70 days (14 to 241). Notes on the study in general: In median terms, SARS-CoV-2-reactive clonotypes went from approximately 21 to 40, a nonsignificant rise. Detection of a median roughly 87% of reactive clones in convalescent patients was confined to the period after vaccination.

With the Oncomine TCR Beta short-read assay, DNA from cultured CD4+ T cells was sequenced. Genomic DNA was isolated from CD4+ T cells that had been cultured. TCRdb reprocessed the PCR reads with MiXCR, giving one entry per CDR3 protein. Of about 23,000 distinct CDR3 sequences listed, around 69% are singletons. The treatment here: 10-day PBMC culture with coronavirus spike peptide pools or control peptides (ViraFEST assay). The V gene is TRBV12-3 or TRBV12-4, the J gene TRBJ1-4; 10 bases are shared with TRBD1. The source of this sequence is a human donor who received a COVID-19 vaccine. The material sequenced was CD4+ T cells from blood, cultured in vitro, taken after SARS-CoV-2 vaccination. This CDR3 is CASSSGTGVEKLFF. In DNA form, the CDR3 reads TGTGCCAGCAGTTCCGGGACAGGGGTGGAAAAACTGTTTTTT.